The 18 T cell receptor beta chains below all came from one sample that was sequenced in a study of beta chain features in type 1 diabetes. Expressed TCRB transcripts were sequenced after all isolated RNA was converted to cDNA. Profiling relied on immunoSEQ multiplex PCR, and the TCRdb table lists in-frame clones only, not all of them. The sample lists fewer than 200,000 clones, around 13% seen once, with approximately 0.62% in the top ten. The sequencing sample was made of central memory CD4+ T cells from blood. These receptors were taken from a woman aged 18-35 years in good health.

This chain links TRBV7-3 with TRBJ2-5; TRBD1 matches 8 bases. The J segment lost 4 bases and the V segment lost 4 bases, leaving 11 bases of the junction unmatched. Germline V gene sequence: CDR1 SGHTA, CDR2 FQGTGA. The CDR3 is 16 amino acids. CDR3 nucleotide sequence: TGTGCCAGCAGCTCGAGACCAGGGGGCGCGGGAGAGACCCAGTACTTC. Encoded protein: CASSSRPGGAGETQYF.

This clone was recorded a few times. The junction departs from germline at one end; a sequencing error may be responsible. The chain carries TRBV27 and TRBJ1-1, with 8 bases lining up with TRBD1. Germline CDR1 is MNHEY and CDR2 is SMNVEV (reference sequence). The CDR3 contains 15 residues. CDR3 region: CASSVSGTGGTEAFF. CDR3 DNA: TGTGCCAGCAGTGTATCGGGGACAGGAGGAACTGAAGCTTTCTTT.

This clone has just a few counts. The CDR3 region is CATSRGSSGSFREQFF. DNA for the CDR3: TGTGCCACCAGCAGAGGCTCTAGCGGGAGTTTTCGCGAGCAGTTCTTC. The chain joins TRBV15 to TRBJ2-1; 10 bases align to TRBD2. CDR1 is LNHNV, CDR2 YYDKDF, per germline (reference sequence). The CDR3 covers 16 residues. J gave up 10 bases and V 1 base, and 10 bases lay outside the gene matches.

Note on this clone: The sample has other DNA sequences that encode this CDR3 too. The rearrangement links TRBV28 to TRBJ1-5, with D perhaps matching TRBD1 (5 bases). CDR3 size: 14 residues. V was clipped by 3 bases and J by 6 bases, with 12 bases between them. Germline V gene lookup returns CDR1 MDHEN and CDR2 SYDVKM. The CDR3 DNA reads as TGTGCCAGCAGTTTGTATGCCGGGGGTCAGCCCCAGCATTTT. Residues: CASSLYAGGQPQHF.

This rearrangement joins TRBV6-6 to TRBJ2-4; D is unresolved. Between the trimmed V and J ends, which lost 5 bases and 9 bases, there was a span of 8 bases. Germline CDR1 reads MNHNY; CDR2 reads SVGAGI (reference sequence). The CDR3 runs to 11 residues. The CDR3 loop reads CASSDRLIQYF. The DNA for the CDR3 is TGTGCCAGCAGTGACCGACTCATTCAGTACTTC.

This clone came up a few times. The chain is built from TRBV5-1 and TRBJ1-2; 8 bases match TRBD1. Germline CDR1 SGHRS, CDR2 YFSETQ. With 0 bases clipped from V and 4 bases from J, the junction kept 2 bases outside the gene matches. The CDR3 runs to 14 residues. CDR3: CASSLGDRSYGYTF. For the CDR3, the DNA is TGCGCCAGCAGCTTGGGGGACAGGAGCTATGGCTACACCTTC. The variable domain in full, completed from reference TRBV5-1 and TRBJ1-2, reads KAGVTQTPRYLIKTRGQQVTLSCSPISGHRSVSWYQQTPGQGLQFLFEYFSETQRNKGNFPGRFSGRQFSNSRSEMNVSTLELGDSALYLCASSLGDRSYGYTFGSGTRLTVV.

CDR3 loop: CASSFIPGVDGYTF. The CDR3, as DNA: TGTGCCAGCAGTTTTATCCCAGGGGTGGATGGCTACACCTTC. The rearrangement uses TRBV28 and TRBJ1-2, with a possible D match to TRBD1 (6 bases). Germline values: CDR1 MDHEN, CDR2 SYDVKM. The V gene lost 3 bases and the J gene lost 6 bases, with 14 bases spanning the gap. There are 14 residues in the CDR3.

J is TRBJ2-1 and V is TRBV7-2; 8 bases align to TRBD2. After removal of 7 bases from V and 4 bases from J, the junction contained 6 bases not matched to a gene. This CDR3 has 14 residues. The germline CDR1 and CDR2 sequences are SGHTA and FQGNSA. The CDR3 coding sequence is TGTGCCAGCAACCGGGAGGGCCGATACAATGAGCAGTTCTTC. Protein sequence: CASNREGRYNEQFF.

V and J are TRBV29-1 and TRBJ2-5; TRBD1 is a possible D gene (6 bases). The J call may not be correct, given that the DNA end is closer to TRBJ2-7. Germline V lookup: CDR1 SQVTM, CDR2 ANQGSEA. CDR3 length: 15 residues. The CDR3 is CSVERGGQGNYEQYF. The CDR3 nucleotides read TGCAGCGTTGAGAGGGGTGGGCAGGGGAACTACGAGCAGTACTTC.

CDR3 sequence (DNA): TGTGCCAGCAGCGCGAAACTAGCGAACACCGGGGAGCTGTTTTTT. Its protein is CASSAKLANTGELFF. The chain joins TRBV9 to TRBJ2-2; D may be TRBD2 (5 bases). V was trimmed by 3 bases and J by 0 bases, leaving 9 bases between them. The length of the CDR3 is 15 residues. CDR1 is SGDLS and CDR2 is YYNGEE in the germline V gene.

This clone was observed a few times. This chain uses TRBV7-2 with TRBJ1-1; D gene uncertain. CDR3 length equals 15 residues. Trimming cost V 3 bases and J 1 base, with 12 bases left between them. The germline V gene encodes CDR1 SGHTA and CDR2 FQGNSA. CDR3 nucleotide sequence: TGTGCCAGCAGCTTTTTAGCCCGTGGGAACACTGAAGCTTTCTTT. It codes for CASSFLARGNTEAFF.

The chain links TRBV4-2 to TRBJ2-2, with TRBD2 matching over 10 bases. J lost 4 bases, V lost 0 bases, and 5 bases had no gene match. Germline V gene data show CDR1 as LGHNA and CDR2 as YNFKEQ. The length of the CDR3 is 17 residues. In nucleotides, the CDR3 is TGTGCCAGCAGCCAAGATCCGTTAGCGGGGGGCACCGGGGAGCTGTTTTTT. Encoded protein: CASSQDPLAGGTGELFF.

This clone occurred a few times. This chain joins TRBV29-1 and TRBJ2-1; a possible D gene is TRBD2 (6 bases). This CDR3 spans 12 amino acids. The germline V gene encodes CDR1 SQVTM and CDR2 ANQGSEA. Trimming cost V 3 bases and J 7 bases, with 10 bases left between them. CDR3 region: CSVEMGRNEQFF. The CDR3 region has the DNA TGCAGCGTTGAGATGGGGAGGAATGAGCAGTTCTTC.

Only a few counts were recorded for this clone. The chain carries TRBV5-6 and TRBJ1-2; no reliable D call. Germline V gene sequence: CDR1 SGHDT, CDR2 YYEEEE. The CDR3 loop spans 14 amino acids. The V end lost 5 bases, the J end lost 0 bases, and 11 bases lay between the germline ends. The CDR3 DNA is TGTGCCAGCAGGACCCTAGGCCCTAACTATGGCTACACCTTC. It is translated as CASRTLGPNYGYTF. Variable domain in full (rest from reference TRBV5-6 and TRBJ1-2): DAGVTQSPTHLIKTRGQQVTLRCSPKSGHDTVSWYQQALGQGPQFIFQYYEEEERQRGNFPDRFSGHQFPNYSSELNVNALLLGDSALYLCASRTLGPNYGYTFGSGTRLTVV.

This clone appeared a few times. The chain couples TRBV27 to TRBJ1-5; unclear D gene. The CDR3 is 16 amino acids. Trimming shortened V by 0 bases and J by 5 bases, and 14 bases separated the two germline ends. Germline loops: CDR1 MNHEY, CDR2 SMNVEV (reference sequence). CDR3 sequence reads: CASSLSSPGSYQPQHF. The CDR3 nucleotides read TGTGCCAGCAGTTTATCTTCGCCAGGCTCCTATCAGCCCCAGCATTTT.

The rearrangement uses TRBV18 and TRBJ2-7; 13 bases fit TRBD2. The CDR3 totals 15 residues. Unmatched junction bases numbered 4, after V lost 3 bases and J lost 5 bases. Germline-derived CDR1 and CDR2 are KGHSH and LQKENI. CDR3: CASSPGLAGANEQYF. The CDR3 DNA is TGTGCCAGCTCACCCGGACTAGCGGGAGCCAACGAGCAGTACTTC.

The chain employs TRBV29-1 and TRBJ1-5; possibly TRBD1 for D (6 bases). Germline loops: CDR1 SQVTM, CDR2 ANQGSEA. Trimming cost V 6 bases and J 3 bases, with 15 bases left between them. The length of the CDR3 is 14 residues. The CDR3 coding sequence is TGCAGCGTGACGGCTTCAGGGGACAATCAGCCCCAGCATTTT. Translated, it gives CSVTASGDNQPQHF.

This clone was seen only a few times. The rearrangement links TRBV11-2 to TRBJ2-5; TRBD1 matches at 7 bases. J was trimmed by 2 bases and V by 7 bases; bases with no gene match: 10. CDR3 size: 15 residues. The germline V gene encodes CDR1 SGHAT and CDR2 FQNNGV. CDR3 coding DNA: TGTGCCAGCACTAGACAGGGACAGAATCAAGAGACCCAGTACTTC. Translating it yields CASTRQGQNQETQYF.